The following is a T cell receptor (beta chain) sequence with its context. Its target is not known. The sample belongs to a study of T cell responses to AZD1222 COVID-19 vaccine. Study-wide findings and caveats: Clonal diversity may have been underestimated in mostly white British donors. Nearly half of spike-specific TCRs reportedly go after variant regions that carry no mutations. Sampled repertoires all dated from after the peak T cell response.

The CDR3 spans 15 residues. CDR1 is SGHTA and CDR2 is FQGNSA in the germline V gene. V lost 5 bases and J 0 bases, leaving 13 bases between the germline ends. Using immunoSEQ multiplex PCR, the repertoire was profiled, and TCRdb retains in-frame clones only, with some absent. This table has roughly 100,000 clones, approximately 91% appearing once. The genes are TRBV7-2 and TRBJ1-2, with D possibly matching TRBD1 (6 bases). The sample consisted of peripheral blood, taken on day 0 of AZD1222 vaccination. The receptor was isolated from an adult in good health. CDR3 sequence (DNA): TGTGCCAGCAGCCCTTCGGACAGAGCTAACTATGGCTACACCTTC. This codes for CASSPSDRANYGYTF.